A single TCR beta chain is shown here with its context. Cohort assignment relied on participant-reported clinical history. The data are from a study of blood T cell repertoires in COVID-19. Study overall: Sources were T cells, B-cell-depleted T cells, or PBMCs; the material itself was cDNA or gDNA.

Authors' analysis steps: Estimation of nucleated cell counts relied on the amplification of reference gene primers. Profiled with immunoSEQ multiplex PCR; TCRdb holds only in-frame clones, not every one. The V and J calls and clone size are taken from that table; D and trimming were inferred from the DNA. The repertoire includes a few hundred thousand clones, 75% to 90% of them detected once, and 8% to 10% sits in the top ten. The sequence was collected from a woman aged 40 to 50 who had recovered from COVID-19. Sequences were obtained from PBMCs or T cells enriched from blood (not recorded which).

CDR3 protein: CATHKDASKGDTEAFF. The CDR3 DNA reads TGTGCCACCCATAAGGACGCCTCAAAGGGGGACACTGAAGCTTTCTTT. The V call is TRBV24-1, the J call TRBJ1-1, with TRBD1 as a possible D gene (6 bases). The CDR3 covers 16 residues. Germline CDR1 KGHDR, CDR2 SFDVKD. V was pared by 9 bases and J by 3 bases, with 22 bases between.